This T cell receptor (beta chain) was captured by sequencing in a study of regulatory T cells in long-lasting Graves disease. Study-wide findings and caveats: Persistent disease preferred TRBV28, TRBJ1-2 and TRBJ2-5; new disease, TRBV20-1 and TRBJ2-1.

According to the study, TCR beta libraries were built with iRepertoire HTBI primers and CDR3-region Arm-PCR. Each CDR3 protein gets one entry after TCRdb re-called the multiplex PCR reads with MiXCR. This sample has around 250,000 distinct CDR3 sequences; more than 15% occur once, and the top ten carry 12% to 15%. As to time point: newly diagnosed GD, antithyroid drugs for less than 3 months. Researchers made the TCR library from RNA that was extracted from PBMCs. Clinicians diagnosed Graves' disease using American Thyroid Association guidelines. An endocrinology department in Xi'an, China, supplied the patients. Per the germline V gene, CDR1 is SQVTM and CDR2 is ANQGSEA. The CDR3 consists of 13 residues. V lost 2 bases and J lost 3; bases outside the gene matches: 2. This clonotype was recorded many times. Its antigen is not known. Separately, the same data were catalogued under a study of T cells in Graves' hyperthyroidism and ophthalmopathy. This second study notes: Uncontrolled infections, other autoimmune diseases, pregnancy or lactation led to exclusion of patients.

The sequencing here drew on peripheral blood mononuclear cells (PBMCs), taken at new diagnosis, from a patient treated with antithyroid drugs. This clonotype originated in a woman in her twenties or thirties with Graves disease. The chain joins TRBV29-1 to TRBJ1-1; TRBD1 matches 8 bases. CDR3 loop: CSVETTGDTEAFF. Here the CDR3 DNA reads TGCAGCGTTGAAACGACAGGGGACACTGAAGCTTTCTTT.